This T cell receptor (beta chain) was captured in a study of cytomegalovirus exposure and HLA in healthy donors. At the level of the study: Earlier work reported 100 million or so unique TCR beta sequences from roughly 180 million T cells. Of the donors genotyped, some 400 in all, about 82% fell in the Caucasian-associated ancestry cluster.

Study conclusions and caveats: The study recorded 150 to 200 TCR beta chains that were cytomegalovirus-associated.

This clone occurred a few times. Its antigen remains unknown. Trimming took 6 bases from V and 7 from J, leaving 15 bases between them. CDR3 length: 13 amino acids. CDR1 and CDR2 from the germline V gene are MNHEY and SVGAGI. Vbeta (60) and Jbeta (13) primers were used in the PCR. Libraries were prepared by immunoSEQ multiplex PCR; TCRdb keeps only in-frame clonotypes and omits some of them. Of about 160,000 clones listed, 80% to 85% are singletons. Material: PBMCs. The rearrangement joins TRBV6-5 to TRBJ1-2; TRBD1 is a possible D gene (5 bases). The TCR originated in a male donor in good health and CMV-seropositive. This CDR3 reads CASSRSGPGGYTF. The CDR3 DNA reads TGTGCCAGCAGCCGATCAGGGCCCGGTGGCTACACCTTC.